This TCR beta chain derives from a study of shared clonotypes between healthy human individuals. Per the original data handling: ImmunoSEQ junction-only sequences lacked quality scores, so their filtering differed. Assay: immunoSEQ multiplex PCR; the TCRdb copy retains only in-frame clones and omits some. V, J and clone size derive from that table, while D and trimming were established from the DNA sequence. The sample comprises roughly 2.1 million clones, roughly 91% of which are singletons, and under 2% rests with the top ten. Naive CD8 cells were CD45RO-negative, positively selected for CCR7, excluding terminally differentiated effector memory CD45RA+ cells. The sample taken for sequencing was naive CD8+ T cells from PBMCs. This clonotype originated in a man aged 18 to 30 in good health. Some clones in this sample may be carry-over from other donors' samples.

This chain's CDR3 is CASSLWSPGNEQFF. The CDR3 DNA sequence: TGTGCCAGCAGTTTATGGTCCCCTGGTAATGAGCAGTTCTTC. This chain links TRBV28 with TRBJ2-1; no reliable D call. With 0 bases removed from V and 7 bases from J, the gap between germline ends came to 10 bases. Germline values: CDR1 MDHEN, CDR2 SYDVKM. CDR3 length: 14 residues.